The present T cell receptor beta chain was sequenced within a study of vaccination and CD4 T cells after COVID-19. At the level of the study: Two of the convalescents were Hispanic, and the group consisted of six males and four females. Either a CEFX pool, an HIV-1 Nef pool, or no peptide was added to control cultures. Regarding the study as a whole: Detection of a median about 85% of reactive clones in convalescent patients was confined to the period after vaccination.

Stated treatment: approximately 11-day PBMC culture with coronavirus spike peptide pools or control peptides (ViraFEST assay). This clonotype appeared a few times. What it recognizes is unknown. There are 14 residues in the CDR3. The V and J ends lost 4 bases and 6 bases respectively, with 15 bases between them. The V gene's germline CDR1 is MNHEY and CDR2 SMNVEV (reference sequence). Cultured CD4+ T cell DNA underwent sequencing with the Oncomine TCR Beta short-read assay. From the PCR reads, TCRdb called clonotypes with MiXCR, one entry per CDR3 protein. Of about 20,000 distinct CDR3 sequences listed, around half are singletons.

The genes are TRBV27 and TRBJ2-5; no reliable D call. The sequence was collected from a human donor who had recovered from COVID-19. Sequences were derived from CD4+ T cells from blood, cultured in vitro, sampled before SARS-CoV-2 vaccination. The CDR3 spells CASSSAPASKTQYF. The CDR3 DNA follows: TGTGCCAGCAGTTCCGCCCCAGCGTCGAAGACCCAGTACTTC.